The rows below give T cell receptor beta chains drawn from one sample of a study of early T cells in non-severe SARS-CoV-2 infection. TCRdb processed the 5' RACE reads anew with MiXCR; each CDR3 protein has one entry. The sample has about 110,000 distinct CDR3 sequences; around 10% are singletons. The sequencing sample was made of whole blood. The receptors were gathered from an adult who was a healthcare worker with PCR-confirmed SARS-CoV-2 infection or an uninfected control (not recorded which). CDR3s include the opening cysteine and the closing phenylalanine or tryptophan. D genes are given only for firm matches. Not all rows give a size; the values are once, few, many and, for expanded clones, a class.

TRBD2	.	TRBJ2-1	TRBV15	CATSRVLAGNFEQFF	TGTGCCACCAGCAGAGTACTAGCGGGAAATTTTGAGCAGTTCTTC
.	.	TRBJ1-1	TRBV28	CASRTSPANTEAFF	TGTGCCAGCAGGACCTCCCCGGCGAACACTGAAGCTTTCTTT
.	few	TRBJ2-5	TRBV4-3	CASSQDWGAFQETQYF	TGCGCCAGCAGCCAAGATTGGGGAGCTTTCCAAGAGACCCAGTACTTC
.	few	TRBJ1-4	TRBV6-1	CASNRQLNEKLFF	TGTGCCAGCAATCGACAGCTTAATGAAAAACTGTTTTTT
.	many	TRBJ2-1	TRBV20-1	CSASRRVDEQFF	TGCAGTGCTAGCCGCAGGGTCGATGAGCAGTTCTTC
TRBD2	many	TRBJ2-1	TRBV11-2	CASSLVGLEYNEQFF	TGTGCCAGCAGCTTAGTGGGACTAGAGTATAATGAGCAGTTCTTC
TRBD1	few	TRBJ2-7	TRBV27	CASSLHLRDRDYEQYF	TGTGCCAGCAGTTTACACCTCCGGGACAGGGATTACGAGCAGTACTTC
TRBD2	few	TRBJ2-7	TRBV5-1	CASSLEGRGLDEQYF	TGCGCCAGCAGCTTGGAAGGGCGGGGGTTGGACGAGCAGTACTTC
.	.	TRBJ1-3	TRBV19	CASSPQGTGNTIYF	TGTGCCAGTAGTCCCCAGGGGACTGGAAACACCATATATTTT
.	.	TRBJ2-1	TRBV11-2	CASSSGLLEQFF	TGTGCCAGCAGCTCAGGACTGTTAGAGCAGTTCTTC
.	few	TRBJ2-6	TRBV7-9	CASSFWGNSSGANVLTF	TGTGCCAGCAGCTTTTGGGGAAATAGCTCTGGGGCCAACGTCCTGACTTTC
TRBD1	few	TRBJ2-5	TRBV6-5	CASSLTGVETQYF	TGTGCCAGCAGTCTGACAGGGGTAGAGACCCAGTACTTC
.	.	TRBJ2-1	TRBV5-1	CASSAGHNNEQFF	TGCGCCAGCAGCGCCGGACACAACAATGAGCAGTTCTTC
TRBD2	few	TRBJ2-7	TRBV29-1	CSVETSGRRVEQYF	TGCAGCGTTGAGACTAGCGGGAGGAGAGTAGAGCAGTACTTC
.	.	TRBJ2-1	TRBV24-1	CATSDRAILNEQFF	TGTGCCACCAGTGACCGTGCAATTCTTAATGAGCAGTTCTTC
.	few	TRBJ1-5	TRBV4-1	CASSQEGNNQPQHF	TGCGCCAGCAGCCAAGAAGGGAACAATCAGCCCCAGCATTTT
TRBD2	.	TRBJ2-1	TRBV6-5	CASSSGLTGGNEQFF	TGTGCCAGCAGTTCCGGACTAACGGGAGGCAATGAGCAGTTCTTC
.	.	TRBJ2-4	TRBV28	CASSFRWDIQYF	TGTGCCAGCAGTTTTAGGTGGGACATTCAGTACTTC
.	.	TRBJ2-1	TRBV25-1	CASSELGSGDNEQFF	TGTGCCAGCAGTGAATTAGGTAGCGGTGACAATGAGCAGTTCTTC
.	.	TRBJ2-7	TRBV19	CASTSGPSHSYEQYF	TGTGCCAGTACCTCAGGGCCATCCCACTCCTACGAGCAGTACTTC
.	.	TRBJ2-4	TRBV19	CASSPTVNNIQYF	TGTGCCAGTAGTCCGACAGTAAACAACATTCAGTACTTC
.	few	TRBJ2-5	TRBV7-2	CASSTETWQETQYF	TGTGCCAGCAGCACCGAGACGTGGCAAGAGACCCAGTACTTC
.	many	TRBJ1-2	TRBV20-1	CSAPPRDGIYGYTF	TGCAGTGCTCCTCCCCGTGACGGGATTTATGGCTACACCTTC
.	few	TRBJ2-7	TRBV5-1	CASSPSRGEQYF	TGCGCCAGCAGCCCGAGTCGCGGCGAGCAGTACTTC
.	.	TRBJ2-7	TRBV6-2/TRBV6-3	CASSYLWETYEQYF	TGTGCCAGCAGTTACCTATGGGAGACCTACGAGCAGTACTTC
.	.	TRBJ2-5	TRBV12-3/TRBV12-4	CASSLEGVPFETQYF	TGTGCCAGCAGTTTGGAGGGGGTTCCGTTCGAGACCCAGTACTTC
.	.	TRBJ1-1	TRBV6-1	CASSEFGNTEAFF	TGTGCCAGCAGTGAATTCGGGAACACTGAAGCTTTCTTT
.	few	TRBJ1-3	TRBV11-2	CASSIGNTIYF	TGTGCCAGCAGTATAGGAAACACCATATATTTT